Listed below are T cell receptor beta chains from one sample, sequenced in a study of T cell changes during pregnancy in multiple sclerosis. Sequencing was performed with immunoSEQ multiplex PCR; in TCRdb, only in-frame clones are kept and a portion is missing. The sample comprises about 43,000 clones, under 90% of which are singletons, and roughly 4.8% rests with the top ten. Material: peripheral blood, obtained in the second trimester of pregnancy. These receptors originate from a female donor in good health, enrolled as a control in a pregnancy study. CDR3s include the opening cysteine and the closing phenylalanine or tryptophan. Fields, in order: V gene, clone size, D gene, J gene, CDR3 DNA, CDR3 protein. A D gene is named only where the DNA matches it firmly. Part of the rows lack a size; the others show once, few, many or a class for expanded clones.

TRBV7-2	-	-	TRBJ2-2	TGTGCCAGCAGCTTAAGGTGGGAGCAGGCCGGGGAGCTGTTTTTT	CASSLRWEQAGELFF
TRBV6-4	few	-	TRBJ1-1	TGTGCCAGCAGTGTAGCTGTGAACACTGAAGCTTTCTTT	CASSVAVNTEAFF
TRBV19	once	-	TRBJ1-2	TGTGCCAGTAGTATGACTCAGAGCATCTATGGCTACACCTTC	CASSMTQSIYGYTF
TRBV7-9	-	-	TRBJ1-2	TGTGCCAGCAGCCGGGGTACGCCAGGTGGCTACACCTTC	CASSRGTPGGYTF
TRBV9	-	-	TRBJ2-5	TGTGCCAGCAGCGTAGCAGGGATCCGCCAAGAGACCCAGTACTTC	CASSVAGIRQETQYF
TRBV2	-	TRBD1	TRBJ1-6	TGTGCCAGCAGTTACCCGGGGACAGGTCCAAATTCACCCCTCCACTTT	CASSYPGTGPNSPLHF
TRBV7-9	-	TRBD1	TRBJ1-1	TGTGCCAGCAGCCCCGGGACAGGTATGAACACTGAAGCTTTCTTT	CASSPGTGMNTEAFF
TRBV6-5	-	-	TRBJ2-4	TGTGCCGCGGGGGCAGTAGCCAAAAACATTCAGTACTTC	CAAGAVAKNIQYF
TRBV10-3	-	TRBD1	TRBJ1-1	TGTGCCATCAGCGACCAGGGGGTCCGCACTGAAGCTTTCTTT	CAISDQGVRTEAFF
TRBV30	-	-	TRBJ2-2	TGTGCCTGGAGTCAGAGGGGGGGCTTCGGTCGCACCGGGGAGCTGTTTTTT	CAWSQRGGFGRTGELFF
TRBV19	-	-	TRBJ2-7	TGTGCCACCCAGGGGCCGGCTTACGAGCAGTACTTC	CATQGPAYEQYF
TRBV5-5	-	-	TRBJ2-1	TGTGCCAGCAGCTTGGCGGCTAGCATCCTGGGCAATGAGCAGTTCTTC	CASSLAASILGNEQFF
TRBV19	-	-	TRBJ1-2	TGTGCCAGTAGTCCCCCGGGAGGCCGTCTCTATGGCTACACCTTC	CASSPPGGRLYGYTF
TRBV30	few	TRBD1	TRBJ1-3	TGTGCCTGGAGCCAGGGGGCTGTTGGAAACACCATATATTTT	CAWSQGAVGNTIYF
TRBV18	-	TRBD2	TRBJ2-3	TGTGCCAGCTCACCCCCCCTCCTGACTAGCGGGAGGACAGATACGCAGTATTTT	CASSPPLLTSGRTDTQYF
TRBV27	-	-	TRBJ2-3	TGTGCCAGCAGTTTCTCTTCTAGCACAGATACGCAGTATTTT	CASSFSSSTDTQYF
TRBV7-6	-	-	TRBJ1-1	TGTGCCAGCAGCTTAGTAGGAGGGCCCGCTGAAGCTTTCTTT	CASSLVGGPAEAFF
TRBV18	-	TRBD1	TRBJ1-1	TGTGCCAGCTCACCGCGGACAGGGGCTGGTCTAGAAGCTTTCTTT	CASSPRTGAGLEAFF
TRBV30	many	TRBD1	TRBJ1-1	TGTGCCTGGAAGATACAGGGGAACCCTGAAGCTTTCTTT	CAWKIQGNPEAFF
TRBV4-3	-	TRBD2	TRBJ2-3	TGCGCCAGCAGCCTATTTGCGGGGGGGGCAGATACGCAGTATTTT	CASSLFAGGADTQYF
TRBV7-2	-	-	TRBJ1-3	TGTGCCAGCAACCTTGTGGAAGGGGTAACAAACACCATATATTTT	CASNLVEGVTNTIYF
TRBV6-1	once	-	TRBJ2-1	TGTGCCAGCAGCGAGGGGACATTCTCCTACAATGAGCAGTTCTTC	CASSEGTFSYNEQFF
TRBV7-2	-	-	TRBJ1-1	TGTGCCAGCAGCTTAGCCGCAGGGGCTGAAGCTTTCTTT	CASSLAAGAEAFF
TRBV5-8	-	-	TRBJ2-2	TGTGCCAGCCGGAGGCTCGCGAACACCGGGGAGCTGTTTTTT	CASRRLANTGELFF
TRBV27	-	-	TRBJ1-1	TGTGCCAGCAGTTTTGAGGGTATGAACACTGAAGCTTTCTTT	CASSFEGMNTEAFF
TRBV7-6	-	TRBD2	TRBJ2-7	TGTGCCAGCAGCCGGGGAGGGGAATACGAGCAGTACTTC	CASSRGGEYEQYF
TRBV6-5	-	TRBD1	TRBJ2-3	TGTGCCAGCAGTCACTACAGGGGGATCAGTGCAGATACGCAGTATTTT	CASSHYRGISADTQYF
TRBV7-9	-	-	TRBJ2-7	TGTGCCAGCAGCCTAGAAGTGGGCCCTAACGGGGCCTACGAGCAGTACTTC	CASSLEVGPNGAYEQYF
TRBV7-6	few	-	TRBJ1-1	TGTGCCAGCAGCGCGGGACGGGTGAACACTGAAGCTTTCTTT	CASSAGRVNTEAFF
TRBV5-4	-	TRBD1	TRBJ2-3	TGTGCCAGCAGCTGGGGACAGGGGGAAGTAGATACGCAGTATTTT	CASSWGQGEVDTQYF
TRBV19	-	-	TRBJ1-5	TGTGCCAGTAGACTGTGGGGGCAGGGGACAAGTCAGCCCCAGCATTTT	CASRLWGQGTSQPQHF
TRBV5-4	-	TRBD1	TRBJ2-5	TGTGCCAGCAGCTGGGACAGGGGAAAAGAGACCCAGTACTTC	CASSWDRGKETQYF
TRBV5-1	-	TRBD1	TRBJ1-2	TGCGCCAGCAGCTGGACAGGGGGCCCCTCCAGCGGTGGCTACACCTTC	CASSWTGGPSSGGYTF
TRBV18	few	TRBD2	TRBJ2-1	TGTGCCAGCTCACCACTAGCGGGAACGAGGAATGAGCAGTTCTTC	CASSPLAGTRNEQFF
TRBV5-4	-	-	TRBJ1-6	TGTGCCAGCAGGCGGGTGGGTAGTAATTCACCCCTCCACTTT	CASRRVGSNSPLHF
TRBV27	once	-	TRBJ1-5	TGTGCCAGCAGTTTATCCTCAGGGAGCAATCAGCCCCAGCATTTT	CASSLSSGSNQPQHF
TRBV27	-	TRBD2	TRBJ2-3	TGTGCCAGCAGTTTATCGAGTCCTAGCGGGGGGTTCATTACCTCCACAGATACGCAGTATTTT	CASSLSSPSGGFITSTDTQYF